This T cell receptor beta chain was documented in a study of tumor-infiltrating lymphocytes in primary liver carcinoma. Study details: Tumor staging was T1-T3 N0M0; sizes spanned about 4.2 to 11 cm across. Samples had roughly 3.5 to 8 million productive TCRbeta reads, comparable between tissue types.

The source material, about 18-33 mg of unsorted bulk tissue, was used to co-extract RNA and DNA. Each participant had primary liver carcinoma, and surgical resection was the treatment. The researchers produced TCR beta cDNA from roughly 500 ng total RNA with a constant-region primer. Construction of TCR beta libraries relied on three successive nested multiplex PCR rounds employing slightly modified ARM-PCR. For approximately 11 cycles apiece, the opening two PCR rounds ran with TRBV1-TRBV30 forward primers and a C-beta reverse primer. TCRdb redid the calling of the multiplex PCR reads with MiXCR, one entry per CDR3 protein. The sample records 110,000 or so distinct CDR3 sequences, approximately 78% being singletons. This CDR3 spans 13 amino acids. The germline V and J ends were trimmed by 3 bases and 11 bases, with 17 bases remaining between them. Germline CDR1 is SGHVS and CDR2 is FQNEAQ.

The sample taken for sequencing was liver tumor tissue from sampling region 3. As to subset: tumor region T3, left-lateral pole. V and J are TRBV7-8 and TRBJ2-7, with D tentatively TRBD2 (5 bases). This clonotype was sampled from a man in his forties or fifties with primary liver carcinoma and hepatitis B virus infection. CDR3 amino acids: CASSLTLDYGEYF. CDR3 coding DNA: TGTGCCAGCAGCTTGACTCTCGACTACGGGGAGTACTTC.